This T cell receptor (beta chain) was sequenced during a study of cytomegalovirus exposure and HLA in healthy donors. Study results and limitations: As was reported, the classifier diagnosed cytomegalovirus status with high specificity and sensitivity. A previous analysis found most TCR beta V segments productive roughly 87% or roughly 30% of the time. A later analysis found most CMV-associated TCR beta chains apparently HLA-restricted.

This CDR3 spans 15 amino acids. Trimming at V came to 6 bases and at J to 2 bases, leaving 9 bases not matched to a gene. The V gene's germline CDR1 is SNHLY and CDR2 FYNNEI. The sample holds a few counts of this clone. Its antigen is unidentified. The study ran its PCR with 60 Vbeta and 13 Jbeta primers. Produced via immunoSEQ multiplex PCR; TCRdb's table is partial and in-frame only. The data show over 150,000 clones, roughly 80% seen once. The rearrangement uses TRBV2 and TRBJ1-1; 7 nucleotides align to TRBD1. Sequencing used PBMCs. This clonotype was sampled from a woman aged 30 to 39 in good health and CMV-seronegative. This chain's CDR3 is CASRDSGQPNTEAFF. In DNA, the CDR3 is TGTGCCAGCAGGGACTCGGGACAGCCCAACACTGAAGCTTTCTTT.